The table lists the clone carrying this T cell receptor (beta chain) with a few counts. The sample is drawn from a study of T-cell memory formation after mild COVID-19. Trimming took off 3 bases at V and 0 bases at J, with 13 bases between the two ends. The CDR3 extends over 16 amino acids. Per the germline V gene, CDR1 is SGHRS and CDR2 is YFSETQ. Sample barcodes and UMIs were carried by the TCR alpha and TCR beta cDNA libraries that 5'RACE generated with constant-segment primers. TCRdb called the 5' RACE reads again in MiXCR, with one record for every CDR3 protein. The table records 360,000 or so distinct CDR3 sequences, around 30% of them present only once.

This receptor was obtained from an adult woman who had mild COVID-19 (a few samples of this study predate the infection). Cell type and time point are not known. Material for sequencing was PBMCs or a T cell subset sorted from them (not recorded which). V is TRBV5-1 and J is TRBJ2-1, with D tentatively TRBD2 (6 bases). CDR3 loop: CASSWTNRASYNEQFF. The CDR3 DNA reads as TGCGCCAGCAGCTGGACTAATCGGGCCTCCTACAATGAGCAGTTCTTC.